The text below deals with one T cell receptor beta chain. Antigen specificity is unknown. Each TCR cDNA molecule bore a unique molecular identifier. MiXCR was run by TCRdb on the 5' RACE reads, yielding one entry per CDR3 protein. Found here are tens of thousands of distinct CDR3 sequences, about 6% of them singletons; the top ten hold around a tenth. The entry originates in a study of spatial heterogeneity in lung cancer. Germline V gives CDR1 DFQATT, CDR2 SNEGSKA (reference sequence). Trimming took 3 bases from V and 0 from J, leaving 9 bases between them. The CDR3 runs to 14 residues. Time point defined: sample taken at primary tumor resection. Material for sequencing was whole RNA from tumor, nontumor lung or frozen PBMC, left unsorted. The donors comprised some 70 untreated early-stage non-small cell lung cancer patients. Study-wide findings and caveats: TCRs found ubiquitously expanded in tumor appeared in blood more at resection than at follow-up.

Sequencing used PBMCs, obtained at surgery. The source of this sequence is a male donor with early-stage non-small cell lung cancer. V is TRBV20-1 and J is TRBJ2-1; no clear D gene. CDR3 residues: CSASVISSYNEQFF. The CDR3 nucleotides are TGCAGTGCTAGCGTCATTAGCTCCTACAATGAGCAGTTCTTC.